The 11 T cell receptor beta chains presented below share a single source sample, sequenced in a study of regulatory T cells in long-lasting Graves disease. Specified time point: newly diagnosed GD, antithyroid drugs for less than 3 months. Construction of the TCR library relied on RNA isolated from PBMCs. Assembly of TCR beta libraries relied on iRepertoire HTBI primers together with Arm-PCR of CDR3 regions. TCRdb reanalysed the multiplex PCR reads using MiXCR and keeps one entry per CDR3 protein. The data show approximately 460,000 distinct CDR3 sequences, approximately 16% seen once. These data are also associated with another study on T cells in Graves' hyperthyroidism and ophthalmopathy.

The sample here was peripheral blood mononuclear cells (PBMCs), taken at new diagnosis, from a patient treated with antithyroid drugs. These receptors were taken from a woman aged 25 to 39 with Graves disease.

This clonotype came up a few times. The chain has TRBV19 and TRBJ2-2; D perhaps matches TRBD2 (5 bases). The V gene lost 3 bases and the J gene lost 4 bases, with 15 bases spanning the gap. This CDR3 spans 16 amino acids. Germline V gives CDR1 LNHDA, CDR2 SQIVND (reference sequence). The CDR3 DNA follows: TGTGCCAGTAGTATCCCAGGACTGGCTATCACCGGGGAGCTGTTTTTT. It encodes CASSIPGLAITGELFF.

The chain uses TRBV5-1 and TRBJ2-7; 9 nucleotides align to TRBD2. Germline CDR1 and CDR2: SGHRS and YFSETQ. Trimming removed 5 bases from V and 0 bases from J; junction bases left unmatched: 3. The CDR3 has 14 amino acids. The DNA for the CDR3 is TGCGCCAGCAGACCGACTAGCGGCTCCTACGAGCAGTACTTC. Translated, it gives CASRPTSGSYEQYF.

In this sample, this clonotype turned up many times. The V call is TRBV7-9, the J call TRBJ2-4; D might be TRBD2 (5 bases). The V end lost 0 bases, the J end lost 0 bases, and 12 bases lay between the germline ends. This CDR3 is 17 amino acids long. From germline, CDR1 is SEHNR and CDR2 FQNEAQ (reference sequence). CDR3 coding DNA: TGTGCCAGCAGCTTAGCGAGGGCAGATCAAGCCAAAAACATTCAGTACTTC. Its translation: CASSLARADQAKNIQYF.

The sample holds many counts of this clonotype. The V gene is TRBV7-2, the J gene TRBJ2-1, with 10 bases aligning to TRBD2. Unmatched junction bases numbered 11, after V lost 0 bases and J lost 9 bases. Germline CDR1 SGHTA, CDR2 FQGNSA. The CDR3 spans 17 residues. For the CDR3, the DNA is TGTGCCAGCAGCTTAGCTGTACTAGCGGGGATGAGGATTGAGCAGTTCTTC. This encodes CASSLAVLAGMRIEQFF.

In the case of this clonotype: With a much larger clone just one base away, this may be a read error. V and J are TRBV20-1 and TRBJ2-1; D not certain. Germline V gene sequence: CDR1 DFQATT, CDR2 SNEGSKA (reference sequence). There are 15 residues in the CDR3. V lost 0 bases to trimming and J lost 7 bases, with 16 bases between them. The chain's CDR3 is CSARDWRTQANEQFF. Written as DNA, the CDR3 is TGCAGTGCTAGAGATTGGCGGACCCAGGCTAATGAGCAGTTCTTC.

There are many counts of this clonotype. The chain has TRBV10-3 and TRBJ1-1; no definite D call. The CDR3 runs 13 residues. Trimming shortened V by 3 bases and J by 4 bases, and 9 bases separated the two germline ends. Germline CDR1 reads ENHRY; CDR2 reads SYGVKD. As DNA, the CDR3 is TGTGCCATCAGTGATTTTGAAGGCACTGAAGCTTTCTTT. It translates to CAISDFEGTEAFF.

This clonotype was observed at least ten times. The V and J genes are TRBV28 and TRBJ2-5; TRBD1 aligns across 10 bases. V shed 3 bases, J shed 5 bases, and the junction held 12 bases outside the gene matches. The CDR3 has 17 amino acids. Germline V gives CDR1 MDHEN, CDR2 SYDVKM. The CDR3 sequence is CASSFYLRDRGKETQYF. CDR3 DNA: TGTGCCAGCAGTTTTTACCTCCGGGACAGGGGTAAGGAGACCCAGTACTTC.

This clonotype came up many times. V is TRBV20-1 and J is TRBJ2-7, with D possibly being TRBD1 (5 bases). With 5 bases removed from V and 5 bases from J, the gap between germline ends came to 19 bases. The CDR3 is 14 residues long. Germline V gives CDR1 DFQATT, CDR2 SNEGSKA (reference sequence). In nucleotides, the CDR3 is TGCAGTGCTGGCCTAGGGCAGGGCGGCGACGAGCAGTACTTC. Protein sequence: CSAGLGQGGDEQYF.

This clonotype was seen a few times. The junction and the germline gene differ at one end; a read error may be behind it. This chain links TRBV5-6 with TRBJ1-2; D may be TRBD1 (5 bases). This CDR3 comprises 14 residues. Germline assignment: CDR1 SGHDT and CDR2 YYEEEE. The chain's CDR3 is CASSFGTAARGYTW. The DNA for the CDR3 is TGTGCCAGCAGCTTCGGGACGGCCGCAAGAGGCTACACCTGG.

This clonotype was seen a handful of times. The chain combines TRBV6-1 with TRBJ2-2, with TRBD2 matching 7 bases. Germline CDR1 reads MNHNS; CDR2 reads SASEGT. CDR3 length: 15 residues. The V segment lost 3 bases and the J segment 4 bases; nucleotides outside the gene matches: 5. CDR3 amino acids: CASSDRDYGTGELFF. The CDR3, as DNA: TGTGCCAGCAGTGACCGGGACTACGGCACCGGGGAGCTGTTTTTT.

This clonotype appeared a few times. The genes are TRBV12-3 or TRBV12-4 and TRBJ2-1, with 8 bases that match TRBD2. V trimming: 6 bases; J trimming: 3 bases; junction bases outside the gene matches: 13. CDR3 length: 17 residues. In DNA form, the CDR3 reads TGTGCCAGCAGCCTACCCCTGGGAGCGGGAGTCTACAATGAGCAGTTCTTC. Translating gives CASSLPLGAGVYNEQFF.